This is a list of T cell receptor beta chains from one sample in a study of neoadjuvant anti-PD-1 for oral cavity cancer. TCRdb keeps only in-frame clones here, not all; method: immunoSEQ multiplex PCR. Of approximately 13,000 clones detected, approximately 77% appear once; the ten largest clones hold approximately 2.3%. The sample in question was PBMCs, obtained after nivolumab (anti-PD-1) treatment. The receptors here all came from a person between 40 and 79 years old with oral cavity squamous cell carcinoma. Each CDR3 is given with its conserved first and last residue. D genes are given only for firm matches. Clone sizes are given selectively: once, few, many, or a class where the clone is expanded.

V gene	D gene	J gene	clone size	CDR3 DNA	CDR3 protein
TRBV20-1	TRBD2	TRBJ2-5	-	TGCACTAGCGGGAGACAAGAGACCCAGTACTTC	CTSGRQETQYF
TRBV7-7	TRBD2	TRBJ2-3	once	TGTGCTAGCAGCTTAGGGACTAGCGGGGGCACAGATACGCAGTATTTT	CASSLGTSGGTDTQYF
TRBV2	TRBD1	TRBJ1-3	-	TGTGCCAGCAGTGAAGGTTGGACAGGCTCTGGAAACACCATATATTTT	CASSEGWTGSGNTIYF
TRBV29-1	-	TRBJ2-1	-	TGCAGCGTAGCCAGGGGGGAGATGGGCAATGAGCAGTTCTTC	CSVARGEMGNEQFF
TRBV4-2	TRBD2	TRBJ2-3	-	TGTGCCAGCAGCCAATTGTGGACTAGCGGGGGTACGCAGTATTTT	CASSQLWTSGGTQYF
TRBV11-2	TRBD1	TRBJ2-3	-	TGTGCCAGCAGCTTAGGGGGGTATCGACAGGGGATTTATACGCAGTATTTT	CASSLGGYRQGIYTQYF
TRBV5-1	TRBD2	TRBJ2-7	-	TGCGCCAGCAGCCCCGTCGGGGGAGGGCCTAACGAGCAGTACTTC	CASSPVGGGPNEQYF
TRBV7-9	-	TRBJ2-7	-	TGTGCCAGCAGCTCTAAGACAGGTCTCTACGAGCAGTACTTC	CASSSKTGLYEQYF
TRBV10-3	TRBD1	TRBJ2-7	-	TGTGCCATCAGCCGTCGACAGGGAGCCTACGAGCAGTACTTC	CAISRRQGAYEQYF
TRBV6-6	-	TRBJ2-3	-	TGTGCCAGCAGTTACCCCACAGATACGCAGTATTTT	CASSYPTDTQYF
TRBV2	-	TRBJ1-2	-	TGTGCCAGCAGGGCCTTATCGGGCTATGGCTACACCTTC	CASRALSGYGYTF
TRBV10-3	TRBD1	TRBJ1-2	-	TGTGCCATCAGTGAGGAACAGGGGGCTAACTATGGCTACACCTTC	CAISEEQGANYGYTF